Sequencing of this T cell receptor (beta chain) was carried out in a study of siplizumab effects on memory and regulatory T cells. Overall study results and limits: Proliferating Tregs in siplizumab cultures were never verified as suppressive. Naive versus memory phenotype went unassigned for roughly 75-97% of proliferating CD4+ or CD8+ clones.

To note about this clone: Its antigen is unidentified.

The protocol was immunoSEQ multiplex PCR, while the TCRdb copy is restricted to in-frame clones and leaves out a portion. The sample records more than 60,000 clones, 93% being singletons. Germline V gene sequence: CDR1 MGHRA, CDR2 YSYEKL. The germline V and J ends were trimmed by 0 bases and 1 base, with 9 bases remaining between them. The CDR3 length is 15 residues. The sample was CD8+ T cells sorted from blood. The clonotype was recovered from a human donor in good health. This chain links TRBV4-1 with TRBJ1-1; no firm D call. The CDR3 nucleotides are TGCGCCAGCAGCCAAGAACGGGATCCGAACACTGAAGCTTTCTTT. Its translation is CASSQERDPNTEAFF.